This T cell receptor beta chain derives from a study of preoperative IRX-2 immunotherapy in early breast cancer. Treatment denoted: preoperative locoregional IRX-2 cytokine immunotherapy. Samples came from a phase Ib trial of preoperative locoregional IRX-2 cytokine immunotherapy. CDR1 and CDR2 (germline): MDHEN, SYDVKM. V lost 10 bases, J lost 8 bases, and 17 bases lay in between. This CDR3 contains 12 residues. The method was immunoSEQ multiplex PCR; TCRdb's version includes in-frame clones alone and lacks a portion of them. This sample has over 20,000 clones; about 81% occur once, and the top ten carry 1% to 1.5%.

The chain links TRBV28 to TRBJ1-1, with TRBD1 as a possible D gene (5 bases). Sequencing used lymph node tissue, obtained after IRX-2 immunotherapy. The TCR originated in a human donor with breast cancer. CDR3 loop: CATRTRQSEAFF. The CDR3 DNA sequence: TGTGCCACCAGGACCCGACAGAGCGAAGCTTTCTTT.